The sequence of this TCR beta chain was determined in a study of radiation and T cells in renal cell carcinoma. Produced via immunoSEQ multiplex PCR; TCRdb's table is partial and in-frame only. This sample carries about 130,000 clones, 82% of them seen once, and the ten largest clones take approximately 3%. Time point specified: baseline pretreatment blood. Treatment defined: 15 Gy SBRT to primary tumor, nephrectomy 4 weeks later. The receptor was derived from a woman aged 60-70 years with renal cell carcinoma. This specimen consisted of blood, obtained from a patient whose treatment included radiotherapy and nephrectomy.

CDR3 nucleotides: TGTGCCAGCAGAGCGGGAGCCGGGGAGCTGTTTTTT. Protein product: CASRAGAGELFF. The chain links TRBV28 to TRBJ2-2; TRBD2 matches 8 bases. Losses at the gene ends were 6 bases for V and 6 bases for J; bases not matched to a gene: 0. This CDR3 comprises 12 residues. CDR1 is MDHEN and CDR2 is SYDVKM in the germline V gene.